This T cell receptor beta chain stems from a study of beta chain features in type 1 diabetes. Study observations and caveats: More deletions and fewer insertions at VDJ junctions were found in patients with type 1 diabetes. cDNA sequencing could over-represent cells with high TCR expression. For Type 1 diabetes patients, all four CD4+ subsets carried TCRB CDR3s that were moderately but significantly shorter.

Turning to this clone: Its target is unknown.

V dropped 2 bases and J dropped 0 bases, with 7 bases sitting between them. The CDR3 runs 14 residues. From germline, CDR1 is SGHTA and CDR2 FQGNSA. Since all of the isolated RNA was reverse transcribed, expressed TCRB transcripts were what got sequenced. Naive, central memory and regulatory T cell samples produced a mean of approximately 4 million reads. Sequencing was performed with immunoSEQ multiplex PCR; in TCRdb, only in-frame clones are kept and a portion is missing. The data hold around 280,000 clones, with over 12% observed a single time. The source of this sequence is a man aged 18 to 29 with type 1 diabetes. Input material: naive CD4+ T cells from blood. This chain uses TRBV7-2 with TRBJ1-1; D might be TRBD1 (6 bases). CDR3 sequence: CASSLQGLNTEAFF. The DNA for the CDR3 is TGTGCCAGCAGCTTACAGGGGCTGAACACTGAAGCTTTCTTT. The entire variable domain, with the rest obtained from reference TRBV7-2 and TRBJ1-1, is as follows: GAGVSQSPSNKVTEKGKDVELRCDPISGHTALYWYRQSLGQGLEFLIYFQGNSAPDKSGLPSDRFSAERTGGSVSTLTIQRTQQEDSAVYLCASSLQGLNTEAFFGQGTRLTVV.